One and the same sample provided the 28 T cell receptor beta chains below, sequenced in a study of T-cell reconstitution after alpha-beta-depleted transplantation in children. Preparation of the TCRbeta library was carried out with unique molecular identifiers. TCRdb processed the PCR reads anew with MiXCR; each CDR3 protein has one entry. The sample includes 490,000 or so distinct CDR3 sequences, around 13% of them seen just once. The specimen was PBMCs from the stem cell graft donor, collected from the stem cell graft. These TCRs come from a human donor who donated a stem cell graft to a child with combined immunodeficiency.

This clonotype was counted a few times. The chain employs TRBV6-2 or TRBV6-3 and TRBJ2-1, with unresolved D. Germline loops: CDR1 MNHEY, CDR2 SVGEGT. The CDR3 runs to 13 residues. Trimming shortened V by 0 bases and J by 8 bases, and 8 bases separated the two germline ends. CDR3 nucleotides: TGTGCCAGCAGTTACTCGTTTGTCTATGAGCAGTTCTTC. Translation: CASSYSFVYEQFF.

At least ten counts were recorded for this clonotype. The CDR3 protein is CASSMTAKNQETQYF. CDR3 bases: TGTGCCAGCAGCATGACCGCAAAAAATCAAGAGACCCAGTACTTC. This chain connects TRBV5-6 to TRBJ2-5; D gene uncertain. V was trimmed by 4 bases and J by 2 bases, leaving 15 bases between them. CDR1 and CDR2 (germline): SGHDT, YYEEEE. The CDR3 has 15 residues.

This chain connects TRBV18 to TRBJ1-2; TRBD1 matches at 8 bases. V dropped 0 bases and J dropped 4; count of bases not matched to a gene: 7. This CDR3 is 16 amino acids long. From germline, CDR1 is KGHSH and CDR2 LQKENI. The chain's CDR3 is CASSPPMAGTGYGYTF. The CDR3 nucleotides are TGTGCCAGCTCACCACCGATGGCGGGGACAGGCTATGGCTACACCTTC.

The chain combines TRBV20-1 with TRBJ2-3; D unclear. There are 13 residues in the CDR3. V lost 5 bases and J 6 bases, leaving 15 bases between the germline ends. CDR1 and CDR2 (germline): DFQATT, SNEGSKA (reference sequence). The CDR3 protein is CSAPISRVDTQYF. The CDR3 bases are TGCAGTGCTCCAATCTCGCGAGTGGATACGCAGTATTTT.

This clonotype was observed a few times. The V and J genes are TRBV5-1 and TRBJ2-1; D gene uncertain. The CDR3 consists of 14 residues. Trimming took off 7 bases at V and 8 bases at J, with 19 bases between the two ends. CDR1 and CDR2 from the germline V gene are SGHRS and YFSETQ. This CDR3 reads CASGVSPSWDEQFF. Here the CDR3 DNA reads TGCGCCAGCGGGGTGTCCCCCTCTTGGGATGAGCAGTTCTTC.

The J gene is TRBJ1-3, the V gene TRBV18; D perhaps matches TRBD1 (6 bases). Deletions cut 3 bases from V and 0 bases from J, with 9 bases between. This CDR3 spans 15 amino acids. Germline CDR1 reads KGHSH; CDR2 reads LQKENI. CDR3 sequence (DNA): TGTGCCAGCTCACCGGACAGCCTCTCTGGAAACACCATATATTTT. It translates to CASSPDSLSGNTIYF.

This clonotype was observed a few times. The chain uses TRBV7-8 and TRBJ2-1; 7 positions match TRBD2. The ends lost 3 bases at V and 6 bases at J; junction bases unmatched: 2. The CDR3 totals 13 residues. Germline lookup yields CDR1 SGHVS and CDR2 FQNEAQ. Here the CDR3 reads CASSLTSFNEQFF. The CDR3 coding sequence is TGTGCCAGCAGCTTGACTAGCTTCAATGAGCAGTTCTTC.

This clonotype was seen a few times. CDR3 protein: CSSGGQGTDTQYF. DNA for the CDR3: TGCAGCTCAGGGGGGCAGGGGACAGATACGCAGTATTTT. The rearrangement joins TRBV29-1 to TRBJ2-3, with a possible D match to TRBD1 (7 bases). The CDR3 loop spans 13 amino acids. Germline loops: CDR1 SQVTM, CDR2 ANQGSEA. Trimming took off 8 bases at V and 3 bases at J, with 15 bases between the two ends.

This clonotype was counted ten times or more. CDR3 in amino acids: CSVVGRGGSYNEQFF. Here the CDR3 DNA reads TGCAGCGTTGTAGGCAGGGGGGGTTCCTACAATGAGCAGTTCTTC. V gene TRBV29-1 combines with J gene TRBJ2-1; the D call may be TRBD1 or TRBD2 (7 bases each). Germline CDR1 is SQVTM and CDR2 is ANQGSEA. The CDR3 extends over 15 amino acids. V gave up 4 bases and J gave up 1 base, with 14 bases separating them.

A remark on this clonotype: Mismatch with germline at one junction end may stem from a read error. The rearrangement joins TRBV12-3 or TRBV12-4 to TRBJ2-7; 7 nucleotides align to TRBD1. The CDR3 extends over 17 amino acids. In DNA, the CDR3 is TGTGCCACCAGTCAAAGGGGGCCCTGGCAGGGGGCCTACGAGCAGTACTTC. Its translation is CATSQRGPWQGAYEQYF.

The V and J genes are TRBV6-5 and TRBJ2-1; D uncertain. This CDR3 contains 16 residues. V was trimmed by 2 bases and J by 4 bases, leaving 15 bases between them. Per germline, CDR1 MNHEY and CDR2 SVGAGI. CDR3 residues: CASSYRRHLVYNEQFF. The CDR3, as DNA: TGTGCCAGCAGTTACAGGAGACACCTCGTGTACAATGAGCAGTTCTTC.

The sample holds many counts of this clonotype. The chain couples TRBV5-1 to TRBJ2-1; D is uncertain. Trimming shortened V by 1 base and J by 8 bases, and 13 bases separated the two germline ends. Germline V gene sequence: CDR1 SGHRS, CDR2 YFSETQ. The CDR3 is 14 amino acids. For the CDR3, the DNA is TGCGCCAGCAGCTTGCACTACCTGCCCGATGAGCAGTTCTTC. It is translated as CASSLHYLPDEQFF.

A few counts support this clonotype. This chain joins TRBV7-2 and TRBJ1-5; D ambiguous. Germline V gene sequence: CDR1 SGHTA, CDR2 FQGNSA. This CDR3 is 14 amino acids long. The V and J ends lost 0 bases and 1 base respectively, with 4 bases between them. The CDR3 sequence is CASSLAKSNQPQHF. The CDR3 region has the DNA TGTGCCAGCAGCTTAGCCAAAAGCAATCAGCCCCAGCATTTT. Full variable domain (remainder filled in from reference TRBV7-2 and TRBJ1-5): GAGVSQSPSNKVTEKGKDVELRCDPISGHTALYWYRQSLGQGLEFLIYFQGNSAPDKSGLPSDRFSAERTGGSVSTLTIQRTQQEDSAVYLCASSLAKSNQPQHFGDGTRLSIL.

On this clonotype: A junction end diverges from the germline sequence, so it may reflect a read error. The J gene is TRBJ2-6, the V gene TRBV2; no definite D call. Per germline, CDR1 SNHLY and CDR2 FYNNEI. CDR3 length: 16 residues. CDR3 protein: CGSSEAHSSGANVLTF. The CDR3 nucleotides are TGTGGCAGCAGCGAAGCCCACAGCTCTGGGGCCAACGTCCTGACTTTC.

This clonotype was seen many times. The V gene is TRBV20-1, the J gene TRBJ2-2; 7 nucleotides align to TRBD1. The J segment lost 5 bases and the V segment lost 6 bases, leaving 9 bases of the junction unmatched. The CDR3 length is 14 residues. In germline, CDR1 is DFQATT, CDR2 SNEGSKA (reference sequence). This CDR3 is CSARQGVWTGELFF. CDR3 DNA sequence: TGCAGTGCGCGACAGGGAGTATGGACCGGGGAGCTGTTTTTT.

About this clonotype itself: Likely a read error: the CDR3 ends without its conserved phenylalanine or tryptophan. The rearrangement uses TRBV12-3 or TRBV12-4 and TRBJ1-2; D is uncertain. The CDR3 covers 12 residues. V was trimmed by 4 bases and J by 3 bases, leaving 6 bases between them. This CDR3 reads CASSSEHYGYTC. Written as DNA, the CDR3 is TGTGCCAGCAGTTCAGAGCACTATGGCTACACCTGC.

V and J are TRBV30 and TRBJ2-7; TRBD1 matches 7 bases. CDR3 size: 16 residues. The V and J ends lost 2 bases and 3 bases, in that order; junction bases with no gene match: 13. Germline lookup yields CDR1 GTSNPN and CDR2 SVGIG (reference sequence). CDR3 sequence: CAWSQGFGTVDYEQYF. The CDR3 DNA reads TGTGCCTGGAGTCAGGGGTTCGGGACAGTGGACTACGAGCAGTACTTC.

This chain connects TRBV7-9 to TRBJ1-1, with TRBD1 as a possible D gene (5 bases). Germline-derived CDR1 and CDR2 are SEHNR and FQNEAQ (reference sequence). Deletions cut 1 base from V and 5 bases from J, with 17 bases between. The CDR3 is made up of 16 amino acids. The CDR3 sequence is CASSLGSGGAETEAFF. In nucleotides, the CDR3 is TGTGCCAGCAGCTTAGGATCGGGTGGGGCGGAAACTGAAGCTTTCTTT.

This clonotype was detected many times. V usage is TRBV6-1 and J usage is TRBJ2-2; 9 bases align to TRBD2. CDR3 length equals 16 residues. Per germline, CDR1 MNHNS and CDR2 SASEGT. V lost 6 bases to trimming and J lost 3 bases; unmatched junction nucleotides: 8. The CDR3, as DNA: TGTGCCAGCAGGACGCGAGCGGGGGGAGACACCGGGGAGCTGTTTTTT. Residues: CASRTRAGGDTGELFF.

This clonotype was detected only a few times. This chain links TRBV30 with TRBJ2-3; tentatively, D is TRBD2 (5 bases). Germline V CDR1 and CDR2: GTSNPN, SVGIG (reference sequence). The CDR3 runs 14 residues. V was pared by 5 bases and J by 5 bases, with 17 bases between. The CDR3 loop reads CAWGPGNEGDTQYF. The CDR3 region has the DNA TGTGCCTGGGGGCCCGGGAATGAAGGAGATACGCAGTATTTT.

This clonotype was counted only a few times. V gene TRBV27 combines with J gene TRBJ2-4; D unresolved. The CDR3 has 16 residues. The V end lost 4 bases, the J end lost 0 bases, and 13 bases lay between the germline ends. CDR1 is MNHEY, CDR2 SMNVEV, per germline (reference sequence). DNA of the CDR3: TGTGCCAGCAGTTCAATCCAGGACCGAGCCAAAAACATTCAGTACTTC. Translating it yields CASSSIQDRAKNIQYF.

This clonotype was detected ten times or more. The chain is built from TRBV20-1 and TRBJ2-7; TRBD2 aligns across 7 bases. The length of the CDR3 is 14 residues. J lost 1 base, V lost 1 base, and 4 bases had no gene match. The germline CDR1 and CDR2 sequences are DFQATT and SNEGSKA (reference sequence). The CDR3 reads CSARGTRESYEQYF. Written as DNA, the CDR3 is TGCAGTGCTAGAGGGACTAGAGAGTCCTACGAGCAGTACTTC.

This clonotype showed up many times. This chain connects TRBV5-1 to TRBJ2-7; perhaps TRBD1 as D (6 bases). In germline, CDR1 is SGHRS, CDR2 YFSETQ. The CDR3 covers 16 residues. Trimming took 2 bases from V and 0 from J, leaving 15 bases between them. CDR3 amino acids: CASSFGTGYPSYEQYF. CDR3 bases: TGCGCCAGCAGCTTCGGCACAGGGTACCCCTCCTACGAGCAGTACTTC.

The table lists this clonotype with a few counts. CDR3 residues: CSVSGINEKLFF. The CDR3 coding sequence is TGCAGTGTTAGTGGTATAAATGAAAAACTGTTTTTT. The V gene is TRBV20-1, the J gene TRBJ1-4; D is undetermined. V dropped 7 bases and J dropped 5 bases, with 11 bases sitting between them. There are 12 residues in the CDR3. Germline CDR1 is DFQATT and CDR2 is SNEGSKA (reference sequence).

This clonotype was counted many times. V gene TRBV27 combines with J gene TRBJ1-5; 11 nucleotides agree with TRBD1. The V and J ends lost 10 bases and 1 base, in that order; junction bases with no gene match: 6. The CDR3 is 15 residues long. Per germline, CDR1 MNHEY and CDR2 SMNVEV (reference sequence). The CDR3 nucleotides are TGTGCCACCAGGACAGGGGGCAGGAGCAATCAGCCCCAGCATTTT. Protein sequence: CATRTGGRSNQPQHF.

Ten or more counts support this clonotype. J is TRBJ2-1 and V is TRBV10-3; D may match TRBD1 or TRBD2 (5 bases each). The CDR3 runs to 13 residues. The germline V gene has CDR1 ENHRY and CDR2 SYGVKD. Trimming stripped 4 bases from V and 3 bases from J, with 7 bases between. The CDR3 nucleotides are TGTGCCATCAGTGGGGGGAACTACAATGAGCAGTTCTTC. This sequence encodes CAISGGNYNEQFF.

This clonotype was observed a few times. The CDR3 spells CASSDRGQPNEQFF. The CDR3 region has the DNA TGTGCCAGCAGTGACCGGGGACAGCCCAATGAGCAGTTCTTC. The chain carries TRBV6-1 and TRBJ2-1, with 7 bases lining up with TRBD1. The germline V gene encodes CDR1 MNHNS and CDR2 SASEGT. This CDR3 contains 14 residues. V dropped 3 bases and J dropped 6; count of bases not matched to a gene: 5.

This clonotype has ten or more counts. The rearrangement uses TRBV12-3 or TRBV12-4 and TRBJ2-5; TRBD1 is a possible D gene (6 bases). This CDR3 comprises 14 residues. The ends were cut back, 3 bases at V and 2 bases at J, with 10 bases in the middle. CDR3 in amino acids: CASSFRDNQETQYF. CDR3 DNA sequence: TGTGCCAGCAGTTTCCGGGACAATCAAGAGACCCAGTACTTC.